This T cell receptor beta chain is from a study of follicular helper T cells after annual influenza vaccination. Overall study: Some donors were sampled over the 2013-2014, 2014-2015 and 2015-2016 vaccinations.

Time point specified: 2015-2016 season, 7 days after influenza vaccination. Using immunoSEQ multiplex PCR, the repertoire was profiled, and TCRdb retains in-frame clones only, with some absent. Among about 6,800 clones listed, approximately 78% were seen once. In the case of this clone: The target antigen is unknown.

CDR1 SGDLS and CDR2 YYNGEE come from the germline V gene. The V and J ends lost 2 bases and 8 bases respectively, with 20 bases between them. The CDR3 runs 16 residues. Study-wide results and caveats: Yearly vaccinations repeatedly recalled conserved clonotypes in ICOS+CD38+ cTfh.

The chain links TRBV9 to TRBJ2-1, with a tentative D call TRBD2 (6 bases). The material sequenced was CXCR5- memory CD4+ T cells sorted from blood, taken 7 days after influenza vaccination. The TCR comes from an adult who received the influenza vaccine. The CDR3 loop is CASSVAGSSGFDEQFF. CDR3 DNA sequence: TGTGCCAGCAGCGTTGCGGGGTCATCTGGGTTCGATGAGCAGTTCTTC. The full variable domain, in which reference TRBV9 and TRBJ2-1 provide the parts outside the CDR3, is DSGVTQTPKHLITATGQRVTLRCSPRSGDLSVYWYQQSLDQGLQFLIQYYNGEERAKGNILERFSAQQFPDLHSELNLSSLELGDSALYFCASSVAGSSGFDEQFFGPGTRLTVL.